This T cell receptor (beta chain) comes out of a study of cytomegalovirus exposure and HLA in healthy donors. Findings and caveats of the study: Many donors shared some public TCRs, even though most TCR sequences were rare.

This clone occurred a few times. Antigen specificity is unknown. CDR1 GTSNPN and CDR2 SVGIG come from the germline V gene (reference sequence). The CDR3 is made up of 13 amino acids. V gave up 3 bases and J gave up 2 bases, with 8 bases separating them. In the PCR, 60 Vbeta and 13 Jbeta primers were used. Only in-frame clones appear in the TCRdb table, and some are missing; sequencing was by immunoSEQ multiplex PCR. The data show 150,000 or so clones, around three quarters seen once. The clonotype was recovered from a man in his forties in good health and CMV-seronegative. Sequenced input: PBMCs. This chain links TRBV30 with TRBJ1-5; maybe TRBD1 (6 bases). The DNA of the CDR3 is TGTGCCTGGAGACGACAGGGCAATCAGCCCCAGCATTTT. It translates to CAWRRQGNQPQHF.